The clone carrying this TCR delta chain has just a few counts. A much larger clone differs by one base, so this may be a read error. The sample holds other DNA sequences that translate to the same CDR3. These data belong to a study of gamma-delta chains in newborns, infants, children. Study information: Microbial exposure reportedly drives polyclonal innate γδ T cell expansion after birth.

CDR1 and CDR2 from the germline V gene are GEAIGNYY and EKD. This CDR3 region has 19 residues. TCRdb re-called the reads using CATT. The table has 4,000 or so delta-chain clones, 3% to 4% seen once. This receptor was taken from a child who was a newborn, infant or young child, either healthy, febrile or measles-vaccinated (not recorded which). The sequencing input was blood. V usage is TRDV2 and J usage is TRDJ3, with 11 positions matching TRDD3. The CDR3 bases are TGTGCCTGTGACACCGTACTGGGGGATATCTCCTGGGACACCCGACAGATGTTCTTC. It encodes CACDTVLGDISWDTRQMFF.